The clone carrying this T cell receptor beta chain was counted between two and nine times. Its antigen is not identified. This entry is derived from a study of T cell repertoires in cytomegalovirus infection. Study outcomes and limitations: The study found HLA-C-restricted CMV-specific TCR beta clonotypes dominating the ex vivo response.

The V and J ends lost 5 bases and 1 base respectively, with 15 bases between them. The V gene's germline CDR1 is SGHTA and CDR2 FQGNSA. CDR3 length: 15 residues. TCRdb independently ran MiXCR on the reads; one entry per CDR3 protein. This table has approximately 500,000 distinct CDR3 sequences, roughly 34% appearing once. This TCR was recovered from a human donor in good health (CMV status not recorded). Some clones in this sample may be carry-over from other donors' samples. The chain combines TRBV7-2 with TRBJ2-7; D call uncertain. The starting material was cultured PBMCs, obtained from culture after CMV antigen stimulation. CDR3 coding DNA: TGTGCCAGCAGCACCTTGGGGTTACAGTCCTACGAGCAGTACTTC. This encodes CASSTLGLQSYEQYF.